Reported below is one T cell receptor (beta chain). The sample originates from a study of blood T cell repertoires in COVID-19. Study at large: Samples came from the United States, Italy and Spain, spanning acute and convalescent COVID-19. The analysed material was cDNA or gDNA that came from T cells, B-cell-depleted T cells, or PBMCs.

This CDR3 has 16 residues. V was clipped by 3 bases and J by 0 bases; unmatched bases: 4. Germline values: CDR1 LGHDT, CDR2 YNNKEL (reference sequence). In the authors' methods: Cell counts per sample came from amplifying reference gene primers. Profiled with immunoSEQ multiplex PCR; TCRdb holds only in-frame clones, not every one. V, J and clone size are taken as reported in that table, and D and trimming were inferred from the DNA itself. The profile covers roughly 84,000 clones, with about 71% appearing a single time and roughly 4.2% taken by the ten largest. The clonotype originates from a woman in her fifties or sixties with acute or convalescent COVID-19. This chain connects TRBV3-1 (or the pseudogene TRBV3-2) to TRBJ1-2; TRBD1 agrees at 10 bases. Sequenced input: peripheral blood. In DNA, the CDR3 is TGTGCCAGCAGCCACTGGACAGGGGGAACTAACTATGGCTACACCTTC. Its translation is CASSHWTGGTNYGYTF.